This entry features one T cell receptor beta chain sequence. Its antigen is not known. Two oligonucleotides, mixed equimolar, formed the beta constant-region primer covering TRBC1 and TRBC2. The cDNA 3' end received a ligated single-stranded oligonucleotide carrying the SP2 primer and a 12-nucleotide UMI. The ligated cDNA underwent four PCR rounds using SP2 and nested alpha and beta constant-region primers. One entry per CDR3 protein, called by TCRdb with MiXCR from the UMI-ligation and nested PCR reads. This sample has about 21,000 distinct CDR3 sequences, with approximately 11% found just once. The data stem from a study of naive and memory T cell subsets. Regarding the study as a whole: No ground truth validated the naive and memory repertoire findings. The power law exponent of TCR abundance differed between naive and memory cells.

Between the trimmed V and J ends, which lost 0 bases and 3 bases, there was a span of 15 bases. The CDR3 loop spans 16 amino acids. Germline CDR1 reads MNHEY; CDR2 reads SMNVEV (reference sequence). The receptor's source is a human donor in good health. The sequencing sample was made of central memory CD8+ T cells from blood. The genes are TRBV27 and TRBJ2-7; D possibly corresponds to TRBD2 (5 bases). In DNA, the CDR3 is TGTGCCAGCAGTTTATCCGGACTGCCACCCTTCTACGAGCAGTACTTC. It is translated as CASSLSGLPPFYEQYF.